This T cell receptor beta chain came from a study of blood T cells in healthy people across ages. Study information: T cells yielded about one barcoded beta molecule per two cells through template switching.

V was pared by 6 bases and J by 7 bases, with 18 bases between. Germline lookup yields CDR1 SEHNR and CDR2 FQNEAQ (reference sequence). CDR3 length: 14 amino acids. Study conclusions and caveats: A roughly linear fall in TCR beta diversity per million T cells was seen with increasing age. Estimates drawn from one million T cells were deemed to understate diversity. Unsorted PBMC input precluded a conclusive naive versus antigen-experienced comparison.

Primers used in a second PCR of about 6 to 11 cycles were a sample-barcoded 5' primer and a J-beta primer mix. TCRdb fed the 5' RACE reads into MiXCR, producing one record per CDR3 protein. The data contain some 690,000 distinct CDR3 sequences, over 20% of them singletons. Regarding this clonotype: As yet, its antigen is unknown.

The material sequenced was blood. The rearrangement links TRBV7-9 to TRBJ1-1, with D maybe TRBD1 (6 bases). The TCR was taken from a man aged 70-80 years in good health. The CDR3 loop is CASRTGDRGGEAFF. In nucleotides, the CDR3 is TGTGCCAGCAGGACCGGGGACCGAGGGGGTGAAGCTTTCTTT.